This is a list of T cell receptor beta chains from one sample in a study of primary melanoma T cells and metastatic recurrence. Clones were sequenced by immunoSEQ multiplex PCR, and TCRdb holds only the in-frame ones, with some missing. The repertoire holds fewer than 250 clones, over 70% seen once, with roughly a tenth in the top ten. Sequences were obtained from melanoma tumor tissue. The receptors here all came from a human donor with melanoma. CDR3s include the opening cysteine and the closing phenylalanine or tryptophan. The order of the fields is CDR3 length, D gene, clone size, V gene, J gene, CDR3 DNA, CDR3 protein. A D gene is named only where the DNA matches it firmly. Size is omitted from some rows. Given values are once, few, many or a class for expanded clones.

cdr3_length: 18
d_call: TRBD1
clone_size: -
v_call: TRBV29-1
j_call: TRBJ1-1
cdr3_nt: TGCAGCGTTGAAGGAAGGACAGGGGATATAGAAGGGAACACTGAAGCTTTCTTT
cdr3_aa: CSVEGRTGDIEGNTEAFF

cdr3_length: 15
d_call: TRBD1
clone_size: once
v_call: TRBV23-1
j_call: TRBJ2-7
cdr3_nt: TGCGCCAGCAGCCAAGGGACAGGGTGGGACTACGAGCAGTACTTC
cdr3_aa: CASSQGTGWDYEQYF

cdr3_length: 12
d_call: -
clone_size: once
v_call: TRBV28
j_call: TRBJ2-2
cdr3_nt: TGTGCCAGCAGTTTAACCCCCGGGGAGCTGTTTTTT
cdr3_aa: CASSLTPGELFF

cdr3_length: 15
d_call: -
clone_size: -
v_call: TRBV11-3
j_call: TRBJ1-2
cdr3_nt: TGTGCCAGCAGCCCCGGGGGAGGGGTTAGATCTGGCTACACCTTC
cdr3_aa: CASSPGGGVRSGYTF

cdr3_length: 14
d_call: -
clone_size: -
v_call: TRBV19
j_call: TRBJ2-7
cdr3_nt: TGTGCCAGTAGTTTCGAGGGGGGGGCCTACGAGCAGTACTTC
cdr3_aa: CASSFEGGAYEQYF

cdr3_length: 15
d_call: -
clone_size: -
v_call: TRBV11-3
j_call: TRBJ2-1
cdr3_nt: TGTGCCAGCAGCTCCCTAGGGGAGGCCTACAATGAGCAGTTCTTC
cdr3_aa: CASSSLGEAYNEQFF

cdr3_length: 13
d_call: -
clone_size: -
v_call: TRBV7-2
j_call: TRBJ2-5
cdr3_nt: TGTGCCAGCAGCTCCAGGAGCCATGGGGCCCAGTACTTC
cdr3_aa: CASSSRSHGAQYF

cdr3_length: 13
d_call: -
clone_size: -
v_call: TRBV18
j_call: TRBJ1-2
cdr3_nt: TGTGCCAGCTCACCCTCATTGGACTATGGCTACACCTTC
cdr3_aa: CASSPSLDYGYTF

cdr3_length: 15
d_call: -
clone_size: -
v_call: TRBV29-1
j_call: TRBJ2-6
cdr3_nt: TGCAGCGTTGTTCCGCGGTACTCTGGGGCCAACGTCCTGACTTTC
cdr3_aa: CSVVPRYSGANVLTF

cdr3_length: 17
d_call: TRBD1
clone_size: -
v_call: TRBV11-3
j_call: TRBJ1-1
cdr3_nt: TGTGCCAGCCGTCAACGTGGACAGGGGGCGGTAGGCACTGAAGCTTTCTTT
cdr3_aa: CASRQRGQGAVGTEAFF

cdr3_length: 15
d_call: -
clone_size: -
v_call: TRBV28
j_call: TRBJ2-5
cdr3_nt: TGTGCCAGCAGTACAGGGAAGGAATATCAAGAGACCCAGTACTTC
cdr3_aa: CASSTGKEYQETQYF

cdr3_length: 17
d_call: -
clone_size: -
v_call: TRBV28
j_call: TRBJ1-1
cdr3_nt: TGTGCCAGCAGCCTCATGAACGGGCTCATTCTTGACACTGAAGCTTTCTTT
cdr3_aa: CASSLMNGLILDTEAFF

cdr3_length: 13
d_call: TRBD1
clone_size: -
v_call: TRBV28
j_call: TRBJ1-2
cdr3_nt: TGTGCCAGCTTGGACAGGGCGGACTATGGCTACACCTTC
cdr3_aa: CASLDRADYGYTF

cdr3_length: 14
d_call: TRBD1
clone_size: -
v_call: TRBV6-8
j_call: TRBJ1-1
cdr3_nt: TGTGCCATCAGCCGACAGGGGGCCAGCACTGAAGCTTTCTTT
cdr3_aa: CAISRQGASTEAFF

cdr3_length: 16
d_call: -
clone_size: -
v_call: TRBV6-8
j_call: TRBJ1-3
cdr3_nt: TGTGCCAGCAGCCTCCTAGGGGCATCCTCTGGAAACACCATATATTTT
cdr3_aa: CASSLLGASSGNTIYF

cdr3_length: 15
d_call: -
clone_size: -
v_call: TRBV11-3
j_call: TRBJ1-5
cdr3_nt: TGTGCCAGCAGCCCCCAGGGTCTTAGCAATCAGCCCCAGCATTTT
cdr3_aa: CASSPQGLSNQPQHF

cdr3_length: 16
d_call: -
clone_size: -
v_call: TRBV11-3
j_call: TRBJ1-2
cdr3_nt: TGTGCCAGCAGCCCCGCCCTCCGGGATACTAACTATGGCTATACCTTC
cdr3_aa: CASSPALRDTNYGYTF

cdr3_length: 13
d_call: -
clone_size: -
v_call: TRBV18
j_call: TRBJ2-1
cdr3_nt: TGTGCCAGCTCACTGCCGACCAACAATGAGCAGTTCTTC
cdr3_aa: CASSLPTNNEQFF

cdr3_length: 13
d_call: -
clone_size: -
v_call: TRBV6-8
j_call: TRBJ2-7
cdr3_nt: TGTGCCAGCAGTTATTTTCCGGGGGACGAGCAGTACTTC
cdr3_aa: CASSYFPGDEQYF

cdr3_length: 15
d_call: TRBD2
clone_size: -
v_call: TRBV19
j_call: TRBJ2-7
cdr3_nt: TGTGCCAGTAGTAGGACTAGCGGAATATCCTACAAGCAGTACTTC
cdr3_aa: CASSRTSGISYKQYF

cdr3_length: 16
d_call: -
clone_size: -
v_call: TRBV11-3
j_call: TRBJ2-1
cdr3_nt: TGTGCCAGCAGCCCTCGTCCGACTGGTAACTACAATGAGCAGTTCTTC
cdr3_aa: CASSPRPTGNYNEQFF

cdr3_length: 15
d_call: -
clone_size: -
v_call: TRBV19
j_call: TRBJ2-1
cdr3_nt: TGTGCCAGTAAGGCGAATAGACTAGTTTACAATGAGCAGTTCTTC
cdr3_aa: CASKANRLVYNEQFF

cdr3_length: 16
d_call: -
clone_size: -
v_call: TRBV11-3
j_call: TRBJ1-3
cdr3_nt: TGTGCCAGCAGCACCACCCGGGTCACTCTTGGAAACACCATATATTTT
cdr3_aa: CASSTTRVTLGNTIYF

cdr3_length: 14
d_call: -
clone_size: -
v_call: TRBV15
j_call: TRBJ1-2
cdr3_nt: TGTGCCACCAGCAGAGAAGACACATTCTATGGCTACACCTTC
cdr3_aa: CATSREDTFYGYTF

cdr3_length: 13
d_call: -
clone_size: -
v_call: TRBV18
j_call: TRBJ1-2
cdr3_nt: TGTGCCAGCTCAGGGCAGGGAGGTAATGGCTACACCTTC
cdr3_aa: CASSGQGGNGYTF

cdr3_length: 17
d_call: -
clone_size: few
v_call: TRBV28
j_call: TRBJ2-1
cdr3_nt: TGTGCCAGCAGTTTCCCCTATAGCCGAGGATCCCACAATCAGCAGTTCTTC
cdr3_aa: CASSFPYSRGSHNQQFF

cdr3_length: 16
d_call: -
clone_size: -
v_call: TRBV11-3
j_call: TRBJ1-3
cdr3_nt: TGTGCCAGCAGCCCCATGGTGAGGGGTCCTGGAAACACCATATATTTT
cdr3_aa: CASSPMVRGPGNTIYF

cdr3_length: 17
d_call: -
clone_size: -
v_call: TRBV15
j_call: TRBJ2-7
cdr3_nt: TGTGCCACCAGCAGATCGCTCGTGGACCCATCCTTTAACGAGCAGTACTTC
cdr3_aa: CATSRSLVDPSFNEQYF

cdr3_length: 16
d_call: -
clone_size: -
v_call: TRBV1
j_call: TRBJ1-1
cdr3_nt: TGCGCCAGCAGCCAAGATGCATCGGCTGTGAACACTGAAGCTTTCTTT
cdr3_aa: CASSQDASAVNTEAFF